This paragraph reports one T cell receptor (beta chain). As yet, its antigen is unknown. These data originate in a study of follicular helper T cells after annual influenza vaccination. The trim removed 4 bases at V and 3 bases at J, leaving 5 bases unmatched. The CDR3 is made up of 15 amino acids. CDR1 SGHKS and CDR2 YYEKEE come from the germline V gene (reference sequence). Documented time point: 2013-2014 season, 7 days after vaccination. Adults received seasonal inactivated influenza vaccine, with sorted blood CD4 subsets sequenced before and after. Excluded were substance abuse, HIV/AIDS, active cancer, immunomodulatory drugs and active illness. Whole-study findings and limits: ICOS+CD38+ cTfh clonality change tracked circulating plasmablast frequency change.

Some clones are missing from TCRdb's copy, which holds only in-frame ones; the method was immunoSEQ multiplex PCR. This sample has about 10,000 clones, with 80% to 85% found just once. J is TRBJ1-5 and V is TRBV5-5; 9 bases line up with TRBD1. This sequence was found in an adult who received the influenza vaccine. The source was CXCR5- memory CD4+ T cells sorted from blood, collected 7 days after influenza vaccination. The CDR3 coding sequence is TGTGCCAGCAGCGCAGGACAGGGGCTCAATCAGCCCCAGCATTTT. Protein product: CASSAGQGLNQPQHF.